Listed here are 5 T cell receptor beta chains from one sample, sequenced in a study of blood T cell repertoires in COVID-19. Sequenced by immunoSEQ multiplex PCR; TCRdb stores in-frame clones only, minus some. The repertoire has some 200,000 clones, roughly 84% of them found once; the top ten carry 15% to 20%. Sequencing was done on a sample of peripheral blood. Receptors originate from a woman over 75 with active or convalescent COVID-19.

The gene calls are TRBV7-2 and TRBJ1-5, with TRBD1 identical over 8 bases. This CDR3 comprises 15 residues. V lost 5 bases and J lost 0; bases outside the gene matches: 3. Germline V gene lookup returns CDR1 SGHTA and CDR2 FQGNSA. CDR3 coding DNA: TGTGCCAGCAGCCAGACAGGGGATAGCAATCAGCCCCAGCATTTT. Its translation: CASSQTGDSNQPQHF.

This rearrangement joins TRBV3-1 (or the pseudogene TRBV3-2) to TRBJ1-1, with unresolved D. The CDR3 has 13 amino acids. Germline CDR1 reads LGHDT; CDR2 reads YNNKEL (reference sequence). V lost 1 base and J 4 bases, leaving 7 bases between the germline ends. The CDR3 spells CASSQAMSTEAFF. Written as DNA, the CDR3 is TGTGCCAGCAGCCAAGCGATGAGCACTGAAGCTTTCTTT.

J is TRBJ2-5 and V is TRBV7-2, with D possibly being TRBD1 (5 bases). The CDR3 is made up of 15 amino acids. CDR1 and CDR2 (germline): SGHTA, FQGNSA. Trimming pared 5 bases from V and 3 bases from J, leaving 16 bases between. CDR3 protein: CASSGGGRAKETQYF. CDR3 DNA sequence: TGTGCCAGCAGCGGCGGTGGCAGGGCCAAAGAGACCCAGTACTTC.

This chain uses TRBV5-8 with TRBJ2-5; 15 bases line up with TRBD2. The germline CDR1 and CDR2 sequences are SGHTS and YDEGEE. This CDR3 spans 17 amino acids. J was trimmed by 3 bases and V by 4 bases; bases with no gene match: 7. CDR3 sequence reads: CASSRGLAGGREETQYF. The DNA of the CDR3 is TGTGCCAGCAGCCGGGGACTAGCGGGGGGAAGGGAAGAGACCCAGTACTTC.

This chain links TRBV5-6 with TRBJ2-3, with 8 nucleotides matching TRBD1. CDR1 SGHDT and CDR2 YYEEEE come from the germline V gene. The CDR3 is 14 amino acids. V shed 4 bases and J 4 bases; nucleotides not matched to a gene: 5. The CDR3 loop reads CASSTQGAPDTQYF. The CDR3 DNA follows: TGTGCCAGCAGCACCCAGGGGGCCCCAGATACGCAGTATTTT.